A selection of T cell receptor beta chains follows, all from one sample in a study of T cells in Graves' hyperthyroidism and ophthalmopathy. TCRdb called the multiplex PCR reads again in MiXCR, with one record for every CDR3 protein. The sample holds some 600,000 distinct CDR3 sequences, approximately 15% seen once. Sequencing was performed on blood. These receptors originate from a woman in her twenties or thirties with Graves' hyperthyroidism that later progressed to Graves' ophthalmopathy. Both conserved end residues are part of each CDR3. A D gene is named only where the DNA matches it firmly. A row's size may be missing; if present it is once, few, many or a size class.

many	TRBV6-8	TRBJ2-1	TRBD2	CASSYLRSGRANEQFF	TGTGCCAGCAGTTACCTGCGGAGCGGGAGGGCCAATGAGCAGTTCTTC
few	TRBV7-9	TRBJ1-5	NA	CASSKDGNQPQHF	TGTGCCAGCAGCAAAGACGGAAATCAGCCCCAGCATTTT
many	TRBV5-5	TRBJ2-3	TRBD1	CASSWGTGIPDTQYF	TGTGCCAGCAGCTGGGGGACAGGGATACCAGATACGCAGTATTTT
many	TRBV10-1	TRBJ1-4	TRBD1	CASSEQTGDNEKLFF	TGCGCCAGCAGTGAGCAAACAGGGGATAATGAAAAACTGTTTTTT
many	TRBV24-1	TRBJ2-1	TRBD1	CATSTGGQGLEASSYNEQFF	TGTGCCACCAGTACCGGAGGACAGGGCTTAGAGGCAAGCTCCTACAATGAGCAGTTCTTC
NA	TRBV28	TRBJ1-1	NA	CASSYPGDGAFF	TGTGCCAGCAGTTACCCGGGTGACGGAGCTTTCTTT
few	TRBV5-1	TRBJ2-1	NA	CASSFPGARHNEQFF	TGCGCCAGCAGCTTTCCAGGGGCAAGACACAATGAGCAGTTCTTC
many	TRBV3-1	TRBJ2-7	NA	CASSPRGPYEQYF	TGTGCCAGCAGCCCGAGGGGTCCCTACGAGCAGTACTTC
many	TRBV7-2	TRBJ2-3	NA	CASSLTYRGSDTQYF	TGTGCCAGCAGCCTCACCTACCGGGGGTCGGATACGCAGTATTTT
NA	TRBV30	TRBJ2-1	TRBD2	CAWVGLASNEQFF	TGTGCCTGGGTGGGACTAGCGAGCAATGAGCAGTTCTTC
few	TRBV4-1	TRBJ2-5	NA	CASSQGGLGPVVETQYF	TGCGCCAGCAGCCAAGGGGGGCTAGGACCTGTGGTGGAGACCCAGTACTTC
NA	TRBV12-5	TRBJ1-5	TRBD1	CASGRPGGNNQPQHF	TGTGCTAGTGGTCGCCCAGGGGGGAACAATCAGCCCCAGCATTTT
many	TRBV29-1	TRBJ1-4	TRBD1	CSVGWTGVEKLFF	TGCAGCGTTGGATGGACAGGGGTTGAAAAACTGTTTTTT
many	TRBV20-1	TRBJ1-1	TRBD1	CSANGQGAVTEAFF	TGCAGTGCTAACGGACAGGGGGCGGTCACTGAAGCTTTCTTT
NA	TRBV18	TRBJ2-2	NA	CASSPRLGSTGELFF	TGTGCCAGCTCACCACGGCTTGGCAGCACCGGGGAGCTGTTTTTT
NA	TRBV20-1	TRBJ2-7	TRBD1	CSARVPDRGSYEQYF	TGCAGTGCTAGAGTACCGGACAGGGGGTCCTACGAGCAGTACTTC
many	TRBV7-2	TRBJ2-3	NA	CASSPRTGGYDTQYF	TGTGCCAGCAGCCCGCGGACTGGCGGTTACGATACGCAGTATTTT
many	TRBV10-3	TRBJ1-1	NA	CAISESPVRGEAFF	TGTGCCATCAGTGAGTCGCCTGTTCGGGGGGAAGCTTTCTTT
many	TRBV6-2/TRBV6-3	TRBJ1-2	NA	CASADIGYGYTF	TGTGCCAGCGCGGACATAGGCTATGGCTACACCTTC
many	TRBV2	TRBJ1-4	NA	CASRLDGAYEKLFF	TGTGCCAGCAGGCTGGACGGCGCGTATGAAAAACTGTTTTTT
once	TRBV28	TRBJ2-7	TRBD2	CASKPPLAGQYEQYF	TGTGCCAGCAAGCCCCCACTAGCGGGACAATACGAGCAGTACTTC
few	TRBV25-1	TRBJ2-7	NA	CASAFNYEQYF	TGTGCCAGCGCTTTTAACTACGAGCAGTACTTC
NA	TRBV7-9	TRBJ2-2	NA	CASSLQQEPGELFF	TGTGCCAGCAGCTTACAACAGGAGCCCGGGGAGCTGTTTTTT
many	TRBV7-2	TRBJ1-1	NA	CASSLGPGFGAEAFF	TGTGCCAGCAGCTTAGGGCCAGGGTTCGGAGCTGAAGCTTTCTTT
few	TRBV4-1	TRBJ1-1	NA	CASSLGPSEAFF	TGCGCCAGCAGCCTCGGACCGTCTGAAGCTTTCTTT
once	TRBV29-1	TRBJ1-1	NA	CSVGRGGNTEAFF	TGCAGCGTTGGGCGGGGTGGGAACACTGAAGCTTTCTTT
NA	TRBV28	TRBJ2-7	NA	CASWEGARTYEQYF	TGTGCCAGTTGGGAGGGGGCTCGAACCTACGAGCAGTACTTC
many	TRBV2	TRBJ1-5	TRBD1	CASSERTGKAPNQPQHF	TGTGCCAGCAGTGAGCGGACAGGGAAGGCCCCCAATCAGCCCCAGCATTTT